The entry that follows covers one T cell receptor beta chain sequence. The antigen is not known. Time point specified: week 47, end of study. All doses held 300 ug of mutant IDH1 20-mer peptide, with topical imiquimod. New astrocytomas of WHO grade 3 or 4 that were IDH1-mutant and ATRX-lost were found in the donors. Measured with immunoSEQ multiplex PCR; TCRdb has only the in-frame clones, and not every one. The profile covers around 50,000 clones, with about four fifths appearing a single time and about 4.3% taken by the ten largest. The CDR3 covers 15 residues. CDR1 and CDR2 from the germline V gene are SQVTM and ANQGSEA. V gave up 0 bases and J gave up 2 bases, with 13 bases separating them. This sample is drawn from a study of a mutant IDH1 vaccine in newly diagnosed glioma. Study as a whole: Vaccination followed radiotherapy alone by 4-6 weeks, or accompanied temozolomide cycles. Earlier care involved radiotherapy, temozolomide, or both, and the majority received both.

The sequences come from PBMCs, collected from a glioma patient whose treatment included an IDH1 peptide vaccine. The sequence was collected from a woman in her 30s with glioma. Some clones in this sample may be carry-over from other donors' samples. The chain recombines TRBV29-1 with TRBJ1-2, with unresolved D. The DNA of the CDR3 is TGCAGCGTTGAAGATCGGCATTCGCGCAACTATGGCTACACCTTC. Its translation is CSVEDRHSRNYGYTF.